This passage covers 21 T cell receptor beta chains from one sample sequenced in a study of blood T cell repertoires in COVID-19. Measured with immunoSEQ multiplex PCR; TCRdb has only the in-frame clones, and not every one. The table has around 420,000 clones, roughly 87% seen once. The sequenced sample consisted of PBMCs or T cells enriched from blood (not recorded which). The receptors were sampled from a woman aged 40 to 49 with acute COVID-19.

The chain joins TRBV7-9 to TRBJ2-3; no definite D call. CDR3 size: 15 residues. Germline V gene sequence: CDR1 SEHNR, CDR2 FQNEAQ (reference sequence). Trimming took 3 bases from V and 0 from J, leaving 10 bases between them. CDR3 in DNA: TGTGCCAGCAGCTTTGGCCATATTAGCACAGATACGCAGTATTTT. Encoded protein: CASSFGHISTDTQYF.

The V gene is TRBV19, the J gene TRBJ1-1; D possibly corresponds to TRBD1 (6 bases). Per the germline V gene, CDR1 is LNHDA and CDR2 is SQIVND (reference sequence). Trimming left V 7 bases short and J 2 bases short, with 14 bases between. This CDR3 contains 14 residues. This CDR3 is CASTEDRINTEAFF. CDR3 DNA sequence: TGTGCCAGTACCGAAGACAGGATAAACACTGAAGCTTTCTTT.

This chain links TRBV18 with TRBJ2-1; 13 bases align to TRBD2. This CDR3 spans 17 amino acids. The junction had 7 bases not matched to a gene; V was cut back by 4 bases and J by 4 bases. CDR1 is KGHSH and CDR2 is LQKENI in the germline V gene. This CDR3 is CASSLLRTSGGYNEQFF. The CDR3 nucleotides are TGTGCCAGCTCACTACTTCGGACTAGCGGGGGTTACAATGAGCAGTTCTTC.

The J gene is TRBJ2-3, the V gene TRBV19; TRBD1 aligns across 7 bases. CDR1 is LNHDA, CDR2 SQIVND, per germline (reference sequence). This CDR3 comprises 14 residues. The junction had 5 bases not matched to a gene; V was cut back by 5 bases and J by 3 bases. The DNA of the CDR3 is TGTGCCAGTAGTTCAGGGGGTAAGACAGATACGCAGTATTTT. Amino acid sequence: CASSSGGKTDTQYF.

The chain carries TRBV15 and TRBJ2-1; 7 nucleotides agree with TRBD1. V dropped 5 bases and J dropped 7; count of bases not matched to a gene: 5. The CDR3 runs to 13 residues. Germline CDR1 is LNHNV and CDR2 is YYDKDF (reference sequence). The CDR3 region has the DNA TGTGCCACCAGCGTCCGACAGGGAAATGAGCAGTTCTTC. Residues: CATSVRQGNEQFF.

CDR3 in DNA: TGTGCCAGCAGCTTACACACGGGGGGATCCTACGAGCAGTACTTC. Protein sequence: CASSLHTGGSYEQYF. The chain uses TRBV11-3 and TRBJ2-7; 7 bases match TRBD2. This CDR3 contains 15 residues. The V gene's germline CDR1 is SGHNT and CDR2 YENEEA. The junction had 5 bases not matched to a gene; V was cut back by 2 bases and J by 1 base.

This clone was detected once. This chain links TRBV2 with TRBJ2-7, with 8 bases lining up with TRBD2. The J segment lost 6 bases and the V segment lost 2 bases, leaving 9 bases of the junction unmatched. This CDR3 comprises 15 residues. Per germline, CDR1 SNHLY and CDR2 FYNNEI. The DNA of the CDR3 is TGTGCCAGCAGTGAAATGTCGGGGGGGAGGTCCGAGCAGTACTTC. It codes for CASSEMSGGRSEQYF.

The CDR3 reads CASSLPGGNTEAFF. The CDR3 nucleotides read TGTGCCAGCAGCCTCCCGGGGGGGAACACTGAAGCTTTCTTT. The genes are TRBV7-8 and TRBJ1-1, with D perhaps matching TRBD1 (5 bases). This CDR3 is built from 14 residues. Trimming left V 5 bases short and J 1 base short, with 11 bases between. Germline V gene sequence: CDR1 SGHVS, CDR2 FQNEAQ.

The count of this clone is one. V gene TRBV7-8 combines with J gene TRBJ2-5; TRBD2 might be the D (7 bases). This CDR3 has 15 amino acids. The V gene's germline CDR1 is SGHVS and CDR2 FQNEAQ. V lost 4 bases, J lost 2 bases, and 14 bases lay in between. CDR3 sequence: CASSSRGGGQETQYF. In nucleotides, the CDR3 is TGTGCCAGCAGCTCCCGAGGGGGGGGTCAAGAGACCCAGTACTTC.

CDR3 protein: CASSPLAGGPYEQYF. DNA of the CDR3: TGTGCCAGCAGCCCCCTAGCGGGGGGCCCCTACGAGCAGTACTTC. V and J are TRBV6-5 and TRBJ2-7; TRBD2 matches 11 bases. Losses at the gene ends were 6 bases for V and 2 bases for J; bases not matched to a gene: 6. The CDR3 covers 15 residues. Germline V gene sequence: CDR1 MNHEY, CDR2 SVGAGI.

J is TRBJ1-2 and V is TRBV27; possible D gene TRBD1, 6 bases. V was trimmed by 6 bases and J by 3 bases, leaving 14 bases between them. The germline V gene has CDR1 MNHEY and CDR2 SMNVEV (reference sequence). This CDR3 region has 14 residues. The CDR3 protein is CASSGQSSHYGYTF. The CDR3 DNA is TGTGCCAGCAGCGGACAGAGCTCCCACTATGGCTACACCTTC.

This chain links TRBV19 with TRBJ2-3; 10 bases are a match to TRBD1. The CDR3 contains 15 residues. With 5 bases clipped from V and 3 bases from J, the junction kept 5 bases outside the gene matches. Germline loops: CDR1 LNHDA, CDR2 SQIVND (reference sequence). For the CDR3, the DNA is TGTGCCAGTAGTCCCCCGGGACAGGGGACAGATACGCAGTATTTT. It specifies CASSPPGQGTDTQYF.

The chain links TRBV2 to TRBJ1-2; maybe TRBD1 (5 bases). There are 11 residues in the CDR3. Germline V gene lookup returns CDR1 SNHLY and CDR2 FYNNEI. V was trimmed by 11 bases and J by 5 bases, leaving 12 bases between them. CDR3 DNA: TGTGCCGCCACGGGGGGATATGGCTACACCTTC. It yields the protein CAATGGYGYTF.

The chain couples TRBV6-5 to TRBJ2-3, with 10 bases that match TRBD2. The CDR3 has 13 amino acids. Germline assignment: CDR1 MNHEY and CDR2 SVGAGI. V lost 6 bases, J lost 5 bases, and 2 bases stayed unmatched. The CDR3 is CASRRLAGDTQYF. In nucleotides, the CDR3 is TGTGCCAGCAGGAGACTAGCGGGAGATACGCAGTATTTT.

The rearrangement links TRBV7-9 to TRBJ2-3, with D perhaps TRBD1 (5 bases). Per the germline V gene, CDR1 is SEHNR and CDR2 is FQNEAQ (reference sequence). The CDR3 has 15 amino acids. V was shortened by 2 bases and J by 3 bases, with 12 bases between the two germline ends. The CDR3 region is CASSLIVQGTDTQYF. The CDR3 DNA follows: TGTGCCAGCAGCTTAATCGTCCAGGGTACAGATACGCAGTATTTT.

In its sample, this clone was seen a few times. V is TRBV7-9 and J is TRBJ1-1; TRBD1 might be the D (6 bases). Between the trimmed V and J ends, which lost 4 bases and 1 base, there was a span of 10 bases. The length of the CDR3 is 14 residues. The germline CDR1 and CDR2 sequences are SEHNR and FQNEAQ (reference sequence). Here the CDR3 reads CASSYDRWNTEAFF. In DNA form, the CDR3 reads TGTGCCAGCAGCTACGACAGGTGGAACACTGAAGCTTTCTTT.

The CDR3 spells CASSLESGTDTQYF. DNA of the CDR3: TGCGCCAGCAGCTTGGAGTCAGGTACAGATACGCAGTATTTT. This chain links TRBV5-1 with TRBJ2-3, with D uncertain. CDR3 length: 14 residues. CDR1 and CDR2 from the germline V gene are SGHRS and YFSETQ. Deletions cut 0 bases from V and 3 bases from J, with 8 bases between.

The chain carries TRBV19 and TRBJ1-3, with D possibly matching TRBD1 (6 bases). The CDR3 totals 14 residues. Trimming cost V 4 bases and J 1 base, with 8 bases left between them. The germline gives CDR1 LNHDA, CDR2 SQIVND (reference sequence). The CDR3 loop reads CASSRGGSGNTIYF. As DNA, the CDR3 is TGTGCCAGTAGTAGAGGGGGATCTGGAAACACCATATATTTT. Full variable domain (rest looked up from reference TRBV19 and TRBJ1-3): DGGITQSPKYLFRKEGQNVTLSCEQNLNHDAMYWYRQDPGQGLRLIYYSQIVNDFQKGDIAEGYSVSREKKESFPLTVTSAQKNPTAFYLCASSRGGSGNTIYFGEGSWLTVV.

The chain carries TRBV2 and TRBJ1-5, with TRBD1 as a possible D gene (6 bases). The CDR3 is made up of 13 amino acids. Germline CDR1 and CDR2: SNHLY and FYNNEI. Trimming cost V 6 bases and J 5 bases, with 11 bases left between them. For the CDR3, the DNA is TGTGCCAGCAGAAGACAGGAGGATCAGCCCCAGCATTTT. Translating it yields CASRRQEDQPQHF.

The chain recombines TRBV18 with TRBJ2-1, with a tentative D call TRBD2 (6 bases). Germline V gives CDR1 KGHSH, CDR2 LQKENI. V lost 3 bases and J 1 base, leaving 10 bases between the germline ends. The CDR3 has 15 residues. CDR3 in amino acids: CASSPGGGSYNEQFF. As DNA, the CDR3 is TGTGCCAGCTCACCCGGCGGAGGGTCCTACAATGAGCAGTTCTTC.

Points on this clone: Its ends do not fully match the called genes, so a read error is possible. The rearrangement uses TRBV29-1 and TRBJ1-2; D call uncertain. CDR1 SQVTM and CDR2 ANQGSEA come from the germline V gene. The CDR3 is 12 amino acids. The CDR3 nucleotides are TGCAGCGTTGAACACGCCAACTATGGCTACGCCTTC. Translated, it gives CSVEHANYGYAF.